The subject of this entry is one T cell receptor (beta chain). As yet, its antigen is unknown. One end of the junction fails to match germline, which may point to a read error. Carried by the TCR beta cDNA libraries were unique molecular identifiers. TCRdb re-derived calls from the PCR reads in MiXCR, one entry per CDR3 protein. This table has 500,000 to 600,000 distinct CDR3 sequences, roughly 46% appearing once. Germline CDR1 reads SEHNR; CDR2 reads FQNEAQ (reference sequence). This CDR3 has 19 amino acids. These data originate in a study of post-analysis software for immune sequencing data. Turning to the study itself: Included among the disease courses, which were recorded for the cohort, were relapsing-remitting, secondary progressive and progressive-relapsing multiple sclerosis. Study conclusions and caveats: Controls showed lower frequencies than patients for roughly five TRBV segments, and TRBV5-6, TRBV5-1 and TRBV20-1 were among these.

This chain connects TRBV7-9 to TRBJ2-1; 13 nucleotides line up with TRBD2. The sequence was collected from a girl aged 5 to 17 with multiple sclerosis. Sequences were obtained from blood. CDR3 in DNA: TGTGCCAGCAGACCCCGGACTAGCGGGGGCACCAGCTCCTACAATGAGCGGTTCTTC. Protein: CASRPRTSGGTSSYNERFF.